Below are 10 T cell receptor beta chains sequenced from a single sample in a study of blood T cell repertoires in COVID-19. TCRdb keeps only in-frame clones here, not all; method: immunoSEQ multiplex PCR. The table shows roughly 400,000 clones, with roughly 87% occurring only once. The material sequenced was PBMCs or T cells enriched from blood (not recorded which). Source of these receptors: a man between 18 and 35 years old who had recovered from COVID-19.

J is TRBJ1-2 and V is TRBV3-1 (or the pseudogene TRBV3-2); D is undetermined. V was shortened by 1 base and J by 2 bases, with 8 bases between the two germline ends. The CDR3 has 14 amino acids. The germline V gene encodes CDR1 LGHDT and CDR2 YNNKEL (reference sequence). CDR3 DNA: TGTGCCAGCAGCCAAGCTGGAGGAAACTATGGCTACACCTTC. Its protein product is CASSQAGGNYGYTF.

The gene calls are TRBV3-1 (or the pseudogene TRBV3-2) and TRBJ1-1; TRBD1 agrees at 7 bases. Trimming took 5 bases from V and 1 from J; bases not matched to a gene: 4. This CDR3 is built from 14 residues. From germline, CDR1 is LGHDT and CDR2 YNNKEL (reference sequence). In nucleotides, the CDR3 is TGTGCCAGCAGCGACCGACAGGGGAACACTGAAGCTTTCTTT. Protein product: CASSDRQGNTEAFF.

The sample holds one count of this clone. This CDR3 is CASRKTGGNSYEQYF. For the CDR3, the DNA is TGTGCCAGCAGAAAAACAGGGGGTAACTCCTACGAGCAGTACTTC. V and J are TRBV5-4 and TRBJ2-7; 8 nucleotides line up with TRBD1. Trimming cost V 5 bases and J 0 bases; bases outside gene matches: 7. CDR3 length equals 15 residues. CDR1 is SGHNT, CDR2 YYREEE, per germline (reference sequence).

The J gene is TRBJ2-1, the V gene TRBV1; TRBD1, the table's D call, was not compared with the DNA. TRBV1 is listed as a pseudogene. The CDR3 sequence is 14 residues long. CDR3 residues: CTSNRDTSYNEQFF. The CDR3 bases are TGCACCAGTAACCGGGACACGTCCTACAATGAGCAGTTCTTC.

V and J are TRBV9 and TRBJ2-2, with TRBD1 matching 9 bases. V lost 1 base and J lost 6; bases outside the gene matches: 4. CDR1 is SGDLS and CDR2 is YYNGEE in the germline V gene. The CDR3 spans 15 residues. The CDR3 is CASSVRDRAAGELFF. The CDR3 coding sequence is TGTGCCAGCAGCGTAAGGGACAGGGCTGCCGGGGAGCTGTTTTTT.

A few counts support this clone. J is TRBJ2-1 and V is TRBV7-9, with D tentatively TRBD2 (6 bases). Trimming took 3 bases from V and 1 from J, leaving 10 bases between them. Germline V gives CDR1 SEHNR, CDR2 FQNEAQ (reference sequence). CDR3 length: 15 amino acids. Written as DNA, the CDR3 is TGTGCCAGCAGCTTTTCGCGGGGATCCTACAATGAGCAGTTCTTC. This codes for CASSFSRGSYNEQFF.

The chain is built from TRBV6-2 or TRBV6-3 and TRBJ2-3, with 7 bases identical to TRBD1. Germline CDR1 is MNHEY and CDR2 is SVGEGT. The V segment lost 5 bases and the J segment 0 bases; nucleotides outside the gene matches: 5. This CDR3 spans 15 amino acids. CDR3 region: CASSPGTVSTDTQYF. In DNA, the CDR3 is TGTGCCAGCAGTCCCGGGACAGTCAGCACAGATACGCAGTATTTT.

The CDR3 sequence: CASSTGGYEQYF. The CDR3 coding sequence is TGTGCCAGCAGCACGGGAGGATACGAGCAGTACTTC. J is TRBJ2-7 and V is TRBV11-1; 7 bases align to TRBD2. Germline trimming cut 5 bases from V and 4 bases from J; bases unmatched to any gene: 2. The CDR3 loop spans 12 amino acids. Germline V gene sequence: CDR1 SGHAT, CDR2 FQDESV (reference sequence).

This clone has only a few counts. CDR3 residues: CAISGIQGTEAFF. For the CDR3, the DNA is TGTGCCATCAGTGGGATACAGGGTACTGAAGCTTTCTTT. The chain carries TRBV10-3 and TRBJ1-1, with TRBD1 as a possible D gene (6 bases). V was cut by 4 bases and J by 5 bases, with 11 bases left in between. Germline V CDR1 and CDR2: ENHRY, SYGVKD. The CDR3 is 13 amino acids.

This chain connects TRBV2 to TRBJ1-3, with D possibly matching TRBD1 (6 bases). CDR3 length equals 13 residues. V gave up 6 bases and J gave up 6 bases, with 12 bases separating them. Looked up from germline, CDR1 is SNHLY and CDR2 is FYNNEI. The CDR3 here is CASRTGGLNTIYF. The CDR3 nucleotides read TGTGCCAGCAGGACAGGTGGATTAAACACCATATATTTT.